Presented here are 21 T cell receptor beta chains from one specimen sequenced in a study of immune heterogeneity within non-small cell lung tumors. TCR beta CDR3 was amplified by multiplex PCR, first round 10 cycles, 32 V and 13 J primers. One entry per CDR3 protein results from TCRdb running MiXCR on the multiplex PCR reads. The sample lists fewer than 25,000 distinct CDR3 sequences, about 30% occurring once. Bulk tumor genomic DNA, 450 to 600 ng per sample, was the template. During surgery, each primary tumor gave multiple biopsies spaced as far apart as possible. The patients were newly diagnosed with non-small cell lung cancer, had not been treated, and had curative surgery. Material for sequencing was lung tumor tissue. The receptor set was obtained from a man aged 35 to 55 with non-small cell lung cancer.

This clonotype was recorded many times. The chain carries TRBV19 and TRBJ1-1; perhaps TRBD1 as D (6 bases). The CDR3 totals 14 residues. Trimming left V 10 bases short and J 5 bases short, with 20 bases between. CDR1 and CDR2 (germline): LNHDA, SQIVND (reference sequence). Here the CDR3 DNA reads TGTGCCACCCGATCGGGGGGGGCGAAGACTGAAGCTTTCTTT. Its protein product is CATRSGGAKTEAFF.

This clonotype was recorded many times. V is TRBV6-1 and J is TRBJ1-2, with D unclear. V dropped 6 bases and J dropped 8 bases, with 19 bases sitting between them. The CDR3 runs 14 residues. CDR1 is MNHNS, CDR2 SASEGT, per germline. The CDR3 loop is CASRPRATTGGYTF. The CDR3 bases are TGTGCCAGCAGACCCCGGGCCACAACGGGAGGCTACACCTTC.

With respect to this clonotype: Sequence at one end of the junction differs from germline and may be a read error. This chain connects TRBV6-4 to TRBJ2-1, with 10 bases aligning to TRBD1. The CDR3 is made up of 15 amino acids. Germline CDR1 MRHNA, CDR2 SNTAGT. The CDR3 sequence is CASSEGQGPYNEKFF. DNA of the CDR3: TGTGCCAGCAGCGAGGGACAGGGGCCTTACAATGAGAAGTTCTTC.

The chain recombines TRBV5-6 with TRBJ2-5, with 9 bases that match TRBD2. V lost 4 bases, J lost 5 bases, and 12 bases stayed unmatched. CDR1 is SGHDT, CDR2 YYEEEE, per germline. The CDR3 is 16 residues long. The CDR3 loop is CASSLFWASGMETQYF. The CDR3 region has the DNA TGTGCCAGCAGCCTCTTCTGGGCTAGCGGGATGGAGACCCAGTACTTC.

This chain uses TRBV4-1 with TRBJ1-2; 7 bases are shared with TRBD1. The J segment lost 2 bases and the V segment lost 1 base, leaving 7 bases of the junction unmatched. CDR1 is MGHRA, CDR2 YSYEKL, per germline. The CDR3 totals 16 residues. As DNA, the CDR3 is TGCGCCAGCAGCCAAGCGCCGACAGGGTCCAACTATGGCTACACCTTC. Protein sequence: CASSQAPTGSNYGYTF.

This clonotype came up many times. This chain joins TRBV7-2 and TRBJ1-5, with D uncertain. The germline CDR1 and CDR2 sequences are SGHTA and FQGNSA. CDR3 length equals 13 residues. Deletions cut 5 bases from V and 0 bases from J, with 5 bases between. CDR3 sequence: CASSPSSNQPQHF. In nucleotides, the CDR3 is TGTGCCAGCAGCCCCTCTAGCAATCAGCCCCAGCATTTT. Together with reference TRBV7-2 and TRBJ1-5, the CDR3 gives the full variable domain: GAGVSQSPSNKVTEKGKDVELRCDPISGHTALYWYRQSLGQGLEFLIYFQGNSAPDKSGLPSDRFSAERTGGSVSTLTIQRTQQEDSAVYLCASSPSSNQPQHFGDGTRLSIL.

This clonotype was counted once. A read error may be the cause here, since a much bigger clone is one base away. This chain links TRBV18 with TRBJ1-3; weak D call: TRBD1 (6 bases). Germline V gene sequence: CDR1 KGHSH, CDR2 LQKENI. This CDR3 is built from 16 residues. The CDR3 is CVSSPGQLRSGNTIYF. DNA for the CDR3: TGTGTCAGCTCACCGGGACAATTACGCTCTGGAAACACCATATATTTT.

This clonotype appeared a few times. The V gene is TRBV5-4, the J gene TRBJ2-1; 13 nucleotides match TRBD2. This CDR3 is built from 19 residues. The germline CDR1 and CDR2 sequences are SGHNT and YYREEE (reference sequence). J gave up 0 bases and V 5 bases, and 11 bases lay outside the gene matches. CDR3 in amino acids: CASSSPGLAGQSSYNEQFF. CDR3 in DNA: TGTGCCAGCAGTTCTCCGGGACTAGCGGGACAGAGCTCCTACAATGAGCAGTTCTTC.

In its sample, this clonotype is medium-sized (0.01 to 0.1%). V usage is TRBV24-1 and J usage is TRBJ1-5, with D possibly being TRBD1 (5 bases). Germline-derived CDR1 and CDR2 are KGHDR and SFDVKD. The CDR3 is 14 residues long. Trimming removed 6 bases from V and 0 bases from J, with 8 bases in between. CDR3 coding DNA: TGTGCCACCAGTCAGGGATATAGCAATCAGCCCCAGCATTTT. Translation: CATSQGYSNQPQHF.

A few counts support this clonotype. The genes are TRBV29-1 and TRBJ1-1, with a weak D call TRBD1 (5 bases). Trimming cost V 3 bases and J 6 bases, with 17 bases left between them. The CDR3 is made up of 14 amino acids. Germline V gene lookup returns CDR1 SQVTM and CDR2 ANQGSEA. CDR3 sequence reads: CSVDWGLGGAEAFF. The CDR3 bases are TGCAGCGTTGATTGGGGGTTGGGTGGAGCTGAAGCTTTCTTT.

By frequency in the sample, this clonotype is medium-sized (0.01 to 0.1%). The genes are TRBV30 and TRBJ2-7, with D tentatively TRBD1 (6 bases). Germline values: CDR1 GTSNPN, CDR2 SVGIG (reference sequence). Trimming took off 1 base at V and 0 bases at J, with 13 bases between the two ends. The CDR3 consists of 15 residues. CDR3 sequence reads: CAWSEGTTLSYEQYF. As DNA, the CDR3 is TGTGCCTGGAGTGAGGGGACAACCCTCTCCTACGAGCAGTACTTC.

This clonotype was detected many times. The genes are TRBV10-3 and TRBJ2-7; weak D call: TRBD2 (5 bases). CDR1 and CDR2 from the germline V gene are ENHRY and SYGVKD. CDR3 length: 14 residues. The V and J ends lost 4 bases and 7 bases respectively, with 17 bases between them. The CDR3 DNA is TGTGCCATCAGTGGTGGAGCGGCCGCCCGGGAGCAGTACTTC. It yields the protein CAISGGAAAREQYF.

This clonotype was seen only once. This may arise from a read error, as a much more abundant clone is one base away. The CDR3 loop is CVSGLSETNYGYTF. CDR3 bases: TGTGTTAGTGGTTTGTCCGAAACTAACTATGGCTACACCTTC. The gene calls are TRBV12-5 and TRBJ1-2; D is unclear. Germline-derived CDR1 and CDR2 are LGHNT and FRNRAP. CDR3 length: 14 residues.

Points on this clonotype: A clone one base away is much larger, so this may be a read error. J is TRBJ2-7 and V is TRBV12-3 or TRBV12-4; D is undetermined. There are 13 residues in the CDR3. The CDR3 DNA follows: TGTGCCAGCAGTTTTGTCAGCTCCTACGAGCCGTACTTC. It codes for CASSFVSSYEPYF.

The chain carries TRBV6-1 and TRBJ2-6; D is possibly TRBD1 or TRBD2 (5 bases each). The germline V gene encodes CDR1 MNHNS and CDR2 SASEGT. V shed 6 bases and J shed 1 base, with 19 bases lying between them. CDR3 length: 18 residues. CDR3 bases: TGTGCCAGCAGCGATCACCCCGGGACGGCGTCTGGGGCCAACGTCCTGACTTTC. Translated, it gives CASSDHPGTASGANVLTF.

The gene calls are TRBV7-2 and TRBJ2-7; D uncertain. Germline CDR1 SGHTA, CDR2 FQGNSA. Trimming stripped 8 bases from V and 7 bases from J, with 12 bases between. This CDR3 contains 11 residues. CDR3 sequence (DNA): TGTGCCAGCCGTCGGGTGGGGGAGCAGTACTTC. Encoded protein: CASRRVGEQYF. Full variable domain (outside the CDR3, taken from reference TRBV7-2 and TRBJ2-7): GAGVSQSPSNKVTEKGKDVELRCDPISGHTALYWYRQSLGQGLEFLIYFQGNSAPDKSGLPSDRFSAERTGGSVSTLTIQRTQQEDSAVYLCASRRVGEQYFGPGTRLTVT.

Notes on this clonotype: A much bigger clone sits one base away, suggesting this may be a read error. This rearrangement joins TRBV30 to TRBJ1-2; D remains ambiguous. The CDR3 sequence is 11 residues long. Germline V CDR1 and CDR2: GTSNPN, SVGIG (reference sequence). The CDR3: CAIEWGNGHTF. The DNA for the CDR3 is TGTGCCATCGAGTGGGGAAATGGCCACACCTTC.

This clonotype was found a few times. This chain uses TRBV20-1 with TRBJ2-3; D uncertain. The CDR3 has 15 residues. V lost 0 bases and J 0 bases, leaving 10 bases between the germline ends. Germline V gives CDR1 DFQATT, CDR2 SNEGSKA (reference sequence). The chain's CDR3 is CSARDRARSTDTQYF. In nucleotides, the CDR3 is TGCAGTGCTAGAGATCGGGCTAGGAGCACAGATACGCAGTATTTT.

The J gene is TRBJ2-5, the V gene TRBV6-5; D uncertain. Germline values: CDR1 MNHEY, CDR2 SVGAGI. CDR3 length: 13 amino acids. V lost 0 bases, J lost 7 bases, and 9 bases lay in between. CDR3 protein: CASSYSVLGTQYF. The CDR3, as DNA: TGTGCCAGCAGTTACTCTGTGCTTGGGACCCAGTACTTC.

This clonotype was found many times. The chain carries TRBV19 and TRBJ2-3, with 9 bases identical to TRBD1. This CDR3 is 14 amino acids long. V lost 5 bases and J lost 4; bases outside the gene matches: 4. Germline loops: CDR1 LNHDA, CDR2 SQIVND (reference sequence). The CDR3: CASSFRTGADTQYF. In DNA form, the CDR3 reads TGTGCCAGTAGTTTCCGGACAGGGGCAGATACGCAGTATTTT.

This clonotype is labeled as medium-sized. The rearrangement uses TRBV6-5 and TRBJ1-2, with D hard to call. Between the trimmed V and J ends, which lost 2 bases and 8 bases, there was a span of 15 bases. Germline-derived CDR1 and CDR2 are MNHEY and SVGAGI. This CDR3 has 14 residues. The CDR3 DNA reads TGTGCCAGCAGTTACGCCTCCCGGACGGGGGGCTACACCTTC. This gives the protein CASSYASRTGGYTF.